This T cell receptor (beta chain) derives from a study of blood T cell repertoires in COVID-19. Study-wide background: From the United States, Italy and Spain came samples of acute and convalescent COVID-19.

Per the original data handling: For nucleated cells, counts were estimated from reference gene primer amplification. The protocol was immunoSEQ multiplex PCR, while the TCRdb copy is restricted to in-frame clones and leaves out a portion. V, J and clone size reflect that table, while D and trimming were determined from the DNA. The data show fewer than 85,000 clones, approximately 88% seen once. V lost 3 bases and J lost 6, with 17 bases in between. Germline V gene sequence: CDR1 MNHEY, CDR2 SMNVEV (reference sequence). The CDR3 loop spans 15 amino acids. The chain links TRBV27 to TRBJ1-1, with D possibly being TRBD1 (5 bases). This TCR derives from a man between 60 and 75 years old with acute or convalescent COVID-19. Input material: peripheral blood. CDR3 amino acids: CASSFGAGRDAEAFF. The DNA of the CDR3 is TGTGCCAGCAGTTTTGGAGCAGGGCGGGATGCTGAAGCTTTCTTT.